Below, 8 T cell receptor beta chains from the same sample are listed, as sequenced in a study of blood T cell repertoires in COVID-19. The data were produced by immunoSEQ multiplex PCR, yet TCRdb's version contains in-frame clones alone and is incomplete. The sample contains 150,000 to 200,000 clones, approximately 80% of which appear only once. Sequenced material: PBMCs or T cells enriched from blood (not recorded which). The receptors come from a man in his forties or fifties who had recovered from COVID-19.

The chain combines TRBV12-3 or TRBV12-4 with TRBJ2-7, with TRBD2 as a possible D gene (5 bases). V was cut by 1 base and J by 7 bases, with 11 bases left in between. The CDR3 totals 13 residues. CDR3 in DNA: TGTGCCAGCAGTTTAGGCTCCCCGGGGGAGCAGTACTTC. It codes for CASSLGSPGEQYF.

This chain uses TRBV19 with TRBJ2-2; D not certain. The V gene's germline CDR1 is LNHDA and CDR2 SQIVND (reference sequence). CDR3 length equals 13 residues. Trimming removed 10 bases at V and 4 bases at J, with 13 bases between. The chain's CDR3 is CATPRLPTGELFF. CDR3 DNA: TGTGCCACCCCTAGACTCCCCACCGGGGAGCTGTTTTTT.

The chain is built from TRBV27 and TRBJ2-1; D unresolved. The germline V gene encodes CDR1 MNHEY and CDR2 SMNVEV (reference sequence). This CDR3 has 16 residues. The germline V and J ends were trimmed by 8 bases and 1 base, with 18 bases remaining between them. The CDR3 region has the DNA TGTGCCAGCTCCTCGTTAGCCCTAGGATCCTACAATGAGCAGTTCTTC. This sequence encodes CASSSLALGSYNEQFF.

J is TRBJ1-1 and V is TRBV29-1, with D possibly being TRBD1 (6 bases). This CDR3 is built from 12 residues. V was cut by 6 bases and J by 5 bases, with 13 bases left in between. Per the germline V gene, CDR1 is SQVTM and CDR2 is ANQGSEA. CDR3 nucleotides: TGCAGCGTGATGGACAGTTGGACTGAAGCTTTCTTT. Its translation is CSVMDSWTEAFF.

The chain carries TRBV19 and TRBJ1-1, with D possibly matching TRBD1 (6 bases). Germline values: CDR1 LNHDA, CDR2 SQIVND (reference sequence). With 4 bases removed from V and 2 bases from J, the gap between germline ends came to 8 bases. The CDR3 runs 13 residues. The CDR3 loop is CASSTRGNTEAFF. The CDR3 coding sequence is TGTGCCAGTAGTACCAGGGGCAACACTGAAGCTTTCTTT.

This chain links TRBV20-1 with TRBJ2-1; 7 bases match TRBD2. V lost 3 bases to trimming and J lost 0 bases; unmatched junction nucleotides: 5. Germline CDR1 DFQATT, CDR2 SNEGSKA (reference sequence). There are 15 residues in the CDR3. CDR3 protein: CSASNLAVSYNEQFF. The CDR3 coding sequence is TGCAGTGCTAGTAACCTAGCGGTCTCCTACAATGAGCAGTTCTTC.

The chain is built from TRBV11-2 and TRBJ1-1; D not certain. From germline, CDR1 is SGHAT and CDR2 FQNNGV. V shed 2 bases and J shed 1 base, with 8 bases lying between them. The CDR3 has 14 residues. CDR3 sequence: CASSLFRENTEAFF. The DNA for the CDR3 is TGTGCCAGCAGCTTATTCCGAGAGAACACTGAAGCTTTCTTT.

The chain uses TRBV24-1 and TRBJ2-1; D remains unclear. The CDR3 loop spans 13 amino acids. Germline CDR1 and CDR2: KGHDR and SFDVKD. V lost 5 bases and J 8 bases, leaving 12 bases between the germline ends. The CDR3 sequence is CATSASSTHEQFF. The CDR3 bases are TGTGCCACCAGTGCCTCGTCTACCCATGAGCAGTTCTTC.